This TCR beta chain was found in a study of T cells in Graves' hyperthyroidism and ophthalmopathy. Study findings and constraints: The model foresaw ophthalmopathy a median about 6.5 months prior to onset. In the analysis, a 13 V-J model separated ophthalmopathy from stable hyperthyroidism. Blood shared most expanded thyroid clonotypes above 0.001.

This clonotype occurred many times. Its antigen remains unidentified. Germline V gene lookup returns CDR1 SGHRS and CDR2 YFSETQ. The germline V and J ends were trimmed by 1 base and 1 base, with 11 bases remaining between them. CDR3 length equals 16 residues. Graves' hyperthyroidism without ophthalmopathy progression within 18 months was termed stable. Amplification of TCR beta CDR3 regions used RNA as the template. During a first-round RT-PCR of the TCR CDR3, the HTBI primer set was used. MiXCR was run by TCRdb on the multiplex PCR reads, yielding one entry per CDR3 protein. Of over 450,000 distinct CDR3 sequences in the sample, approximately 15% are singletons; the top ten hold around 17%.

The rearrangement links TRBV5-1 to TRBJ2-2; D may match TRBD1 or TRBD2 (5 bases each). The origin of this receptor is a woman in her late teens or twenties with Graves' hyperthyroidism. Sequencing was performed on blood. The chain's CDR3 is CASSLRQTKNTGELFF. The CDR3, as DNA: TGCGCCAGCAGCTTGAGACAGACTAAGAACACCGGGGAGCTGTTTTTT.